This T cell receptor (beta chain) is from a study of graft-versus-host responses after intestinal transplantation. Study background: Anti-thymocyte globulin induction was given to all recipients, followed by tacrolimus and steroids for roughly 3 years.

The CDR3 spans 16 residues. V was clipped by 7 bases and J by 1 base, with 17 bases between them. Germline V gene data show CDR1 as LNHDA and CDR2 as SQIVND (reference sequence). As concerns this clone: Antigen unknown.

The protocol was immunoSEQ multiplex PCR, while the TCRdb copy is restricted to in-frame clones and leaves out a portion. The table records about 82,000 clones, approximately 89% of them present only once. This rearrangement joins TRBV19 to TRBJ2-1; no reliable D call. Material: unstimulated CD4+ T cells sorted from spleen or lymph node cells, obtained before transplant. This receptor was identified in a human donor who was the organ donor for an intestinal transplant. CDR3 nucleotides: TGTGCCAGTAATCCCATTAGAGGCGGTTCCTACAATGAGCAGTTCTTC. Its protein is CASNPIRGGSYNEQFF.